This T cell receptor beta chain is drawn from a study of T cell changes during pregnancy in multiple sclerosis. Assay: immunoSEQ multiplex PCR; the TCRdb copy retains only in-frame clones and omits some. Of tens of thousands of clones listed, about 90% are singletons. Germline V lookup: CDR1 MNHEY, CDR2 SMNVEV (reference sequence). The CDR3 extends over 14 amino acids. Trimming took off 2 bases at V and 3 bases at J, with 7 bases between the two ends. Specimen: CD4+ T cells from peripheral blood mononuclear cells, collected in the second trimester of pregnancy. The rearrangement joins TRBV27 to TRBJ2-2; possibly TRBD1 for D (6 bases). The source is a female donor in good health, enrolled as a control in a pregnancy study. This CDR3 is CASSLNRDTGELFF. CDR3 nucleotides: TGTGCCAGCAGTTTAAACAGGGACACCGGGGAGCTGTTTTTT.